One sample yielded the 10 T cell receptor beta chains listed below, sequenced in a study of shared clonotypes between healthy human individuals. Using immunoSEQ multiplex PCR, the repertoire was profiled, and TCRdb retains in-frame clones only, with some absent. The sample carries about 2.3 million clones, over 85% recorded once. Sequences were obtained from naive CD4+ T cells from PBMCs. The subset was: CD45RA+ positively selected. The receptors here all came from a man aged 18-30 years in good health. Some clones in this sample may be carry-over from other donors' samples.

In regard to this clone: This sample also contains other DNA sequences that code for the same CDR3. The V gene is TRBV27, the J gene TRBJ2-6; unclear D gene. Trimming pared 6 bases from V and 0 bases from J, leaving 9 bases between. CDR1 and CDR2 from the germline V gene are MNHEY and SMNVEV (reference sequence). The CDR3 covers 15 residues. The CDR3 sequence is CASSLWGSGANVLTF. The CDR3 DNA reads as TGTGCCAGCAGCCTGTGGGGCTCTGGGGCCAACGTCCTGACTTTC.

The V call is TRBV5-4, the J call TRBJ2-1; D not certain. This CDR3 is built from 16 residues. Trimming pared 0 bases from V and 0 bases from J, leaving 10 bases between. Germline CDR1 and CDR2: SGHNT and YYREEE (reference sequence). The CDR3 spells CASSLELASSYNEQFF. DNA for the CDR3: TGTGCCAGCAGCTTGGAGCTGGCTAGCTCCTACAATGAGCAGTTCTTC.

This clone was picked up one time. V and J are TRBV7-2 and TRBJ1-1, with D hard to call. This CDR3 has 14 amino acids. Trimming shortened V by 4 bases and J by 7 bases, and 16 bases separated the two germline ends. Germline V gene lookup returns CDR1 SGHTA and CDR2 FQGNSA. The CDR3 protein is CASSWQSSRNEAFF. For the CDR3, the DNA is TGTGCCAGCAGCTGGCAGAGCTCCAGGAATGAAGCTTTCTTT.

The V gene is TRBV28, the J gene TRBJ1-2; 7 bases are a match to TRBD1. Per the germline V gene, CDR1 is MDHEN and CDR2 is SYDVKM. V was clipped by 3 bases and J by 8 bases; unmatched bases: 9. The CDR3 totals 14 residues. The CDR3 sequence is CASSLQRQGRGYTF. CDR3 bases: TGTGCCAGCAGTTTGCAGAGACAGGGAAGGGGCTACACCTTC.

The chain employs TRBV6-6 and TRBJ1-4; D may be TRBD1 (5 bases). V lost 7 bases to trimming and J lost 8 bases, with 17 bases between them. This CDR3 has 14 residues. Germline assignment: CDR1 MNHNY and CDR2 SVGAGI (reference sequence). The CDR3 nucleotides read TGTGCCAGCATGCGGACGCAGGGCGCAGAAAAACTGTTTTTT. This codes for CASMRTQGAEKLFF.

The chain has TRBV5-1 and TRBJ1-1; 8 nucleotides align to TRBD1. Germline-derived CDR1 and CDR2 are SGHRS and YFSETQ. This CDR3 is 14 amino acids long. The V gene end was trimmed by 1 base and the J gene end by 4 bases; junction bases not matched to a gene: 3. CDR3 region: CASSLPGTGTEAFF. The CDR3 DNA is TGCGCCAGCAGCTTGCCTGGGACAGGCACTGAAGCTTTCTTT.

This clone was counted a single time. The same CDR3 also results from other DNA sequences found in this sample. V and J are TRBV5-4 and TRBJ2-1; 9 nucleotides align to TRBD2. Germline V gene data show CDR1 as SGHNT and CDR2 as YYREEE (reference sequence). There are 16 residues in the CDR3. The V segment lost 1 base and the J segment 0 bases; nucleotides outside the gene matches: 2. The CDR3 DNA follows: TGTGCCAGCAGCTTGTTTAGCGGGAGCTCCTACAATGAGCAGTTCTTC. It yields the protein CASSLFSGSSYNEQFF.

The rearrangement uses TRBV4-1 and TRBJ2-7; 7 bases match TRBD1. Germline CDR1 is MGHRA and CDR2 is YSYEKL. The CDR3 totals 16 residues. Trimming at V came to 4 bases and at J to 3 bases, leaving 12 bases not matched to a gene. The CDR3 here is CASSPGATGTDYEQYF. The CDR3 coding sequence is TGCGCCAGCAGCCCCGGGGCCACAGGGACAGACTACGAGCAGTACTTC.

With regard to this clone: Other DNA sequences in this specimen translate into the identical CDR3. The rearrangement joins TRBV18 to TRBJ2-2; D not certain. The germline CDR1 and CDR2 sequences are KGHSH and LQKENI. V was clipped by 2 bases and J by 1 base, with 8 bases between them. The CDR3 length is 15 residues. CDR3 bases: TGTGCCAGCTCACCATCGGCAGAGAACACCGGGGAGCTGTTTTTT. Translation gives CASSPSAENTGELFF. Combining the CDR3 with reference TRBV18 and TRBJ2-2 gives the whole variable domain NAGVMQNPRHLVRRRGQEARLRCSPMKGHSHVYWYRQLPEEGLKFMVYLQKENIIDESGMPKERFSAEFPKEGPSILRIQQVVRGDSAAYFCASSPSAENTGELFFGEGSRLTVL.

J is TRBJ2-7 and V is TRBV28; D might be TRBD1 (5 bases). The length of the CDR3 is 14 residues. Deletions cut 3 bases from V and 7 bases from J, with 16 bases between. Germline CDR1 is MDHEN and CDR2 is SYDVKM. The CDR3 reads CASSFRQGVWEQYF. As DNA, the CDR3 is TGTGCCAGCAGTTTTCGGCAGGGCGTCTGGGAGCAGTACTTC.